The T cell receptor beta chain described here comes from a study of T cell responses to AZD1222 COVID-19 vaccine. Generated by immunoSEQ multiplex PCR, the TCRdb table keeps only in-frame clones and is missing some. This table holds 95,000 to 150,000 clones, 80% to 90% found once. This CDR3 is 16 amino acids long. Looked up from germline, CDR1 is MGHDK and CDR2 is SYGVNS. V shed 3 bases and J 0 bases; nucleotides not matched to a gene: 5. The sequencing used peripheral blood, collected on day 0 of AZD1222 vaccination. The chain recombines TRBV25-1 with TRBJ1-3; 7 bases are a match to TRBD1. The sequence was obtained from an adult in good health. The CDR3 DNA is TGTGCCAGCAGTGATTGGACAGGAGACTCTGGAAACACCATATATTTT. This encodes CASSDWTGDSGNTIYF.